The 11 T cell receptor beta chains reported below all come from one sample, sequenced in a study of cytomegalovirus exposure and HLA in healthy donors. TCRdb's table, derived via immunoSEQ multiplex PCR, lists solely in-frame clones and lacks some. The repertoire includes under 60,000 clones, roughly 88% of them detected once, and 6% to 8% sits in the top ten. The sequenced sample was PBMCs. Every receptor here comes from a woman in her twenties or thirties in good health and CMV-seronegative.

The rearrangement uses TRBV5-1 and TRBJ2-5; no definite D call. V was clipped by 0 bases and J by 5 bases, with 8 bases between them. The CDR3 sequence is 13 residues long. CDR1 and CDR2 (germline): SGHRS, YFSETQ. CDR3: CASSLAGAETQYF. DNA for the CDR3: TGCGCCAGCAGCTTGGCCGGAGCGGAGACCCAGTACTTC.

The chain joins TRBV6-5 to TRBJ1-5; D unclear. The CDR3 has 15 residues. With 6 bases removed from V and 5 bases from J, the gap between germline ends came to 17 bases. The V gene's germline CDR1 is MNHEY and CDR2 SVGAGI. DNA for the CDR3: TGTGCCAGCAGCCCACAGTGGGCCGTGGATCAGCCCCAGCATTTT. Its translation: CASSPQWAVDQPQHF.

This clone was observed a handful of times. The genes are TRBV9 and TRBJ1-1; maybe TRBD1 (5 bases). The CDR3 consists of 15 residues. From germline, CDR1 is SGDLS and CDR2 YYNGEE. V lost 4 bases to trimming and J lost 1 base, with 14 bases between them. This chain's CDR3 is CASSRSSTGNTEAFF. As DNA, the CDR3 is TGTGCCAGCAGCCGATCCTCAACAGGGAACACTGAAGCTTTCTTT. Combining the CDR3 with reference TRBV9 and TRBJ1-1 gives the whole variable domain DSGVTQTPKHLITATGQRVTLRCSPRSGDLSVYWYQQSLDQGLQFLIQYYNGEERAKGNILERFSAQQFPDLHSELNLSSLELGDSALYFCASSRSSTGNTEAFFGQGTRLTVV.

The chain uses TRBV14 and TRBJ2-7; the D is unclear. The CDR3 loop spans 15 amino acids. The V end was cut by 1 base, the J end by 1 base, with 11 bases between. CDR1 and CDR2 from the germline V gene are SGHDN and FVKESK. CDR3 in DNA: TGTGCCAGCAGCCAAGTTTGGCAGGCTTCCTACGAGCAGTACTTC. Its translation is CASSQVWQASYEQYF.

The chain links TRBV7-9 to TRBJ2-1, with 9 bases identical to TRBD2. Germline trimming cut 2 bases from V and 4 bases from J; bases unmatched to any gene: 12. The CDR3 runs 18 residues. Germline values: CDR1 SEHNR, CDR2 FQNEAQ (reference sequence). In DNA, the CDR3 is TGTGCCAGCAGCTTATATGGCGGGAGGGCTTGGGAGTACAATGAGCAGTTCTTC. Translating it yields CASSLYGGRAWEYNEQFF.

The V call is TRBV11-2, the J call TRBJ2-3; D not certain. Germline V gene lookup returns CDR1 SGHAT and CDR2 FQNNGV. The CDR3 spans 14 residues. Trimming stripped 0 bases from V and 5 bases from J, with 9 bases between. The CDR3 region has the DNA TGTGCCAGCAGCTTAGACGTTGTAATAGATACGCAGTATTTT. Protein product: CASSLDVVIDTQYF.

This sequence joins TRBV6-4 and TRBJ2-3; 8 bases are a match to TRBD2. Germline CDR1 and CDR2: MRHNA and SNTAGT. The CDR3 length is 14 residues. V shed 4 bases, J shed 4 bases, and the junction held 4 bases outside the gene matches. CDR3 coding DNA: TGTGCCAGCAGTGGGAGCGGGAGTGCAGATACGCAGTATTTT. Protein sequence: CASSGSGSADTQYF.

The chain employs TRBV18 and TRBJ1-1, with no clear D. V lost 4 bases, J lost 3 bases, and 9 bases lay in between. The CDR3 length is 13 residues. Germline V lookup: CDR1 KGHSH, CDR2 LQKENI. DNA for the CDR3: TGTGCCAGCTCACGGGAGGGTTACACTGAAGCTTTCTTT. This translates into CASSREGYTEAFF.

A single count supports this clone. The CDR3 reads CASSGSRGYQPQHF. The CDR3 nucleotides read TGTGCCAGCAGTGGAAGTAGGGGCTATCAGCCCCAGCATTTT. V gene TRBV28 combines with J gene TRBJ1-5, with TRBD1 as a possible D gene (5 bases). Germline lookup yields CDR1 MDHEN and CDR2 SYDVKM. This CDR3 has 14 residues. V was trimmed by 5 bases and J by 5 bases, leaving 13 bases between them.

This chain joins TRBV30 and TRBJ2-7, with a possible D match to TRBD1 (5 bases). Trimming took 4 bases from V and 2 from J, leaving 12 bases between them. The germline CDR1 and CDR2 sequences are GTSNPN and SVGIG (reference sequence). The CDR3 covers 13 residues. The CDR3 DNA is TGTGCCTGGAACCCGACAGCCACCTACGAGCAGTACTTC. It codes for CAWNPTATYEQYF.

The V gene is TRBV29-1, the J gene TRBJ1-2; D is perhaps TRBD1 (6 bases). V was cut by 6 bases and J by 8 bases, with 28 bases left in between. The CDR3 is 16 residues long. Germline-derived CDR1 and CDR2 are SQVTM and ANQGSEA. In DNA, the CDR3 is TGCAGCGTCCTGGGGGGGCCGGGGTTGAGATCAAACGGCTACACCTTC. Its translation is CSVLGGPGLRSNGYTF.